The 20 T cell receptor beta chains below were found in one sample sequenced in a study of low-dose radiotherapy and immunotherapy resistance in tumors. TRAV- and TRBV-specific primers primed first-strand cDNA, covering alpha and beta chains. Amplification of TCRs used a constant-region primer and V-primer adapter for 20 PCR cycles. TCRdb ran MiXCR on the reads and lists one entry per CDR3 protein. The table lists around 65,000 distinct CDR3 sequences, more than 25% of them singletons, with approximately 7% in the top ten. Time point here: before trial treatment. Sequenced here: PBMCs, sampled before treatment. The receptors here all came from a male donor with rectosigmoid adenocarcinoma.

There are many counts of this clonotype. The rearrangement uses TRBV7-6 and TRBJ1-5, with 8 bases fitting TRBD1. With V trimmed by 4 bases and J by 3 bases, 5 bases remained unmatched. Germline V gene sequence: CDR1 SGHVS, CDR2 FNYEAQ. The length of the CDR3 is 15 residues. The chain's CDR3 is CASSSRTGYNQPQHF. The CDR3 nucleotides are TGTGCCAGCAGCTCACGGACAGGGTACAATCAGCCCCAGCATTTT.

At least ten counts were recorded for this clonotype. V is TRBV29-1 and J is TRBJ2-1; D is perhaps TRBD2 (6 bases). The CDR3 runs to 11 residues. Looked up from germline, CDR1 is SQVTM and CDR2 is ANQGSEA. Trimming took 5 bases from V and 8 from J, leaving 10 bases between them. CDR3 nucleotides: TGCAGCGTTAGACCTAGCGATGAGCAGTTCTTC. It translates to CSVRPSDEQFF.

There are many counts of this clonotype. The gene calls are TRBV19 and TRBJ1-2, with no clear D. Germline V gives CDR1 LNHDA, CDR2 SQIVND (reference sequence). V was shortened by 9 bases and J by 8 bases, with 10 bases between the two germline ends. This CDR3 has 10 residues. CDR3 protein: CARSSRGYTF. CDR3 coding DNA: TGTGCCAGGAGTTCGCGGGGCTACACCTTC.

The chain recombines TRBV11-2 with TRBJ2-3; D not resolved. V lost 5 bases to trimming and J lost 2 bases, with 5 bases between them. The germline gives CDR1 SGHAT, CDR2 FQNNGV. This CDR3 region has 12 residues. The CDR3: CASSPDTDTQYF. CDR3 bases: TGTGCCAGCAGCCCAGACACAGATACGCAGTATTTT. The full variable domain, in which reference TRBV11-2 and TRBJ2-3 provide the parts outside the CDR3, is EAGVAQSPRYKIIEKRQSVAFWCNPISGHATLYWYQQILGQGPKLLIQFQNNGVVDDSQLPKDRFSAERLKGVDSTLKIQPAKLEDSAVYLCASSPDTDTQYFGPGTRLTVL.

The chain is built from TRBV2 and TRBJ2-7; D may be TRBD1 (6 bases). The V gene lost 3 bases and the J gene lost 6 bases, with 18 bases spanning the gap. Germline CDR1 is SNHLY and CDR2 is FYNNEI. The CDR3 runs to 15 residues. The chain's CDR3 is CASSDGARQGLEQYF. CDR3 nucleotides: TGTGCCAGCAGTGATGGGGCGCGGCAGGGGCTCGAGCAGTACTTC.

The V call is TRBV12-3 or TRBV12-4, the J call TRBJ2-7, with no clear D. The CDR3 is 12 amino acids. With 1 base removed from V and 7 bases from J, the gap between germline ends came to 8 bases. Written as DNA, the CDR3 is TGTGCCAGCAGTTTAGACACGAGAGAGCAGTACTTC. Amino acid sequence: CASSLDTREQYF.

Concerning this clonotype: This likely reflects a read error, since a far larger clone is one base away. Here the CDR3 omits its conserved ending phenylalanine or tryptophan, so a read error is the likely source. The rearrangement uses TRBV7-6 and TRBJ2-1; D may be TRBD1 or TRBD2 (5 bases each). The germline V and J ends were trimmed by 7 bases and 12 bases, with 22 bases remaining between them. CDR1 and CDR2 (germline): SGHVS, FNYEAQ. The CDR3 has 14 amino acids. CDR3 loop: CASTTSGRPAGQFL. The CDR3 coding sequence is TGTGCCAGCACCACCTCGGGACGACCGGCCGGGCAGTTCTTG.

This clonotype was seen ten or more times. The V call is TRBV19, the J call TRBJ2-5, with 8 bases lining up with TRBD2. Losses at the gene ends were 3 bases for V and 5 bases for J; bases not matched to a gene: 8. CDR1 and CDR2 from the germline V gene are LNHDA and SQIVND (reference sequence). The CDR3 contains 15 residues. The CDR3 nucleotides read TGTGCCAGTAGTATGACGGGAGGGCGATCGGAGACCCAGTACTTC. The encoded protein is CASSMTGGRSETQYF. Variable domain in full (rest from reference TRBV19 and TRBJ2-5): DGGITQSPKYLFRKEGQNVTLSCEQNLNHDAMYWYRQDPGQGLRLIYYSQIVNDFQKGDIAEGYSVSREKKESFPLTVTSAQKNPTAFYLCASSMTGGRSETQYFGPGTRLLVL.

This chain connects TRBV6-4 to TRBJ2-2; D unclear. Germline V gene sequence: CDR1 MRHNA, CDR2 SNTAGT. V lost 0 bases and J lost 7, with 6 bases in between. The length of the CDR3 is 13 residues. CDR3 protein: CASSDSASGELFF. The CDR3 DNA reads TGTGCCAGCAGTGACTCGGCTAGCGGGGAGCTGTTTTTT.

CDR3 sequence: CATRGTSGNNEQFF. The CDR3 nucleotides are TGTGCCACCAGGGGGACTAGCGGGAACAATGAGCAGTTCTTC. The rearrangement joins TRBV15 to TRBJ2-1, with 13 bases identical to TRBD2. The CDR3 is made up of 14 amino acids. CDR1 and CDR2 (germline): LNHNV, YYDKDF (reference sequence). The junction had 1 base not matched to a gene; V was cut back by 6 bases and J by 5 bases.

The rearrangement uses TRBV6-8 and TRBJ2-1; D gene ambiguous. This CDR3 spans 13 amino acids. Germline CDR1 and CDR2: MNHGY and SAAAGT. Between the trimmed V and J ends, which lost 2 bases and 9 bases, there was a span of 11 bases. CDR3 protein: CASSYKVVGEQFF. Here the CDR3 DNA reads TGTGCCAGCAGTTACAAGGTAGTCGGTGAGCAGTTCTTC.

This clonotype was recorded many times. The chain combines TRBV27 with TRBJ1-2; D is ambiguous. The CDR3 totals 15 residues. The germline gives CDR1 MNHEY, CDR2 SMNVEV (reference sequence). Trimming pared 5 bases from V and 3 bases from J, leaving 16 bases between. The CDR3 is CASSGSTAQDYGYTF. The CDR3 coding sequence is TGTGCCAGCAGTGGCTCCACAGCACAAGACTATGGCTACACCTTC.

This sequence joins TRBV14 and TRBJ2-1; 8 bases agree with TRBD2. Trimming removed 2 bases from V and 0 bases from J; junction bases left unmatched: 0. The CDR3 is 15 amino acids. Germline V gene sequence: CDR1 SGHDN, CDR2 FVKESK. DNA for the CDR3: TGTGCCAGCAGCCAAAGCGGGAGCTCCTACAATGAGCAGTTCTTC. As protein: CASSQSGSSYNEQFF.

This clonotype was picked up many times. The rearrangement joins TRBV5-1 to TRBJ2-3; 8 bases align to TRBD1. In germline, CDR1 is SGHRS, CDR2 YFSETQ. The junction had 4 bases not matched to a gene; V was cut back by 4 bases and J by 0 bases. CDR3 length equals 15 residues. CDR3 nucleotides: TGCGCCAGCAGCCTGAGACAGGGGAGCACAGATACGCAGTATTTT. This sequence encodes CASSLRQGSTDTQYF.

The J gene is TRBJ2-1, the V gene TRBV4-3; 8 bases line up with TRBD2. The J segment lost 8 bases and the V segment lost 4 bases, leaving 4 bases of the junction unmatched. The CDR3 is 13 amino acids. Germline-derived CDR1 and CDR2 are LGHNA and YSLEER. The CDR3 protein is CASSRQREYEQFF. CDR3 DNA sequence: TGCGCCAGCAGCCGCCAGCGGGAGTATGAGCAGTTCTTC.

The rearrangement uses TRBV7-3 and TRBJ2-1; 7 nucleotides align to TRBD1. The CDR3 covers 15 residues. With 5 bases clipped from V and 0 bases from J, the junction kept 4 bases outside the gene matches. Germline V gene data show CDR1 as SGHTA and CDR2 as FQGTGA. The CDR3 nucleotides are TGTGCCAGCAGCCTTACAGGGGACTCCTACAATGAGCAGTTCTTC. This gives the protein CASSLTGDSYNEQFF. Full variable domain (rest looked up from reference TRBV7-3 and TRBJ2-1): GAGVSQTPSNKVTEKGKYVELRCDPISGHTALYWYRQSLGQGPEFLIYFQGTGAADDSGLPNDRFFAVRPEGSVSTLKIQRTERGDSAVYLCASSLTGDSYNEQFFGPGTRLTVL.

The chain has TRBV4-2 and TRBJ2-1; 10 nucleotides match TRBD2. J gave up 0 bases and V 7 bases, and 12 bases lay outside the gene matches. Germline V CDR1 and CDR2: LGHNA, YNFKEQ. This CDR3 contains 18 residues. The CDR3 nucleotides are TGTGCCAGCACCAACCTAGCGGGGGCGGGGAGCTCCTACAATGAGCAGTTCTTC. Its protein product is CASTNLAGAGSSYNEQFF.

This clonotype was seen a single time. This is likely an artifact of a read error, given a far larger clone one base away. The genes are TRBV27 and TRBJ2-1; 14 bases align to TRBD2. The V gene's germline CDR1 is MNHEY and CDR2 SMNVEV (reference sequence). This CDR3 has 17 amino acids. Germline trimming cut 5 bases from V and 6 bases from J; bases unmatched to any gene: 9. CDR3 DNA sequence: TGTGCCAGCAGTGATCCCGGACTAGCGGGGGGTGGCAATGAGCAGTTCTTC. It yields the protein CASSDPGLAGGGNEQFF.

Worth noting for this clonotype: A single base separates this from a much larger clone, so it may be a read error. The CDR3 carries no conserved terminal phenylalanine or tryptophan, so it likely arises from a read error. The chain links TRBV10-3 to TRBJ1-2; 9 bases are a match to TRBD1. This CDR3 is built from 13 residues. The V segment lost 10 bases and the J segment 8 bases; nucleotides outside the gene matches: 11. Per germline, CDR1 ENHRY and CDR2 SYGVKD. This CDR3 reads CASRDREVYGYTL. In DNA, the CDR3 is TGTGCCAGCCGGGACAGGGAGGTCTACGGCTACACCTTA.

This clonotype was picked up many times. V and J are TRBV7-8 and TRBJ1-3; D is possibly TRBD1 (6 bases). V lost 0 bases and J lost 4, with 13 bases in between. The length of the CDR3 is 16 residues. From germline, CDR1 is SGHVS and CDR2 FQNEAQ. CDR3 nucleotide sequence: TGTGCCAGCAGCTTAGCTGGGGGGGCGCTGGGAAACACCATATATTTT. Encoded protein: CASSLAGGALGNTIYF.